The rows below give T cell receptor beta chains drawn from one sample of a study of CD8 T cells in ankylosing spondylitis. One entry per CDR3 protein, called by TCRdb with MiXCR from the 5' RACE reads. The data show about 250,000 distinct CDR3 sequences, more than 25% seen once. Sequencing was carried out using blood, either unsorted or a sorted T cell fraction (not recorded which). The receptors stem from a male donor with ankylosing spondylitis or in good health (not recorded which). Both conserved end residues are part of each CDR3. Fields, in order: D gene, clone size, J gene, V gene, CDR3 length, CDR3 DNA, CDR3 protein. D genes are given only for firm matches. Rows give clone size only sometimes, using once, few, many, or a class for an expanded clone.

.	.	TRBJ1-1	TRBV5-5	14	TGTGCCAGCATCGGGATGGGGGCTAACACTGAAGCTTTCTTT	CASIGMGANTEAFF
TRBD2	few	TRBJ2-1	TRBV10-3	15	TGTGCCATCAGTCCTGCGCGGGAGAGCTACAATGAGCAGTTCTTC	CAISPARESYNEQFF
.	once	TRBJ2-7	TRBV12-3/TRBV12-4	11	TGTGCCAGCAGTTGGCACTACGAGCAGTACTTC	CASSWHYEQYF
.	.	TRBJ2-3	TRBV20-1	14	TGCAGTGCTAGCAGCCGGGACCTCACAGATACGCAGTATTTT	CSASSRDLTDTQYF
TRBD2	few	TRBJ2-7	TRBV5-6	16	TGTGCCAGCAGCTCCCTGGTGGGACTAGTTTCCTACGAGCAGTACTTC	CASSSLVGLVSYEQYF
.	few	TRBJ2-5	TRBV12-3/TRBV12-4	16	TGTGCCAGCAGTTTGAACAGGGATAGAGGCCAAGAGACCCAGTACTTC	CASSLNRDRGQETQYF
TRBD1	once	TRBJ2-3	TRBV5-1	15	TGCGCCAGCAAAGAACAGGGGGTGGATTCAGATACGCAGTATTTT	CASKEQGVDSDTQYF
.	.	TRBJ1-5	TRBV20-1	12	TGCAGTGCTAGCTTGGGCAATCAGCCCCAGCATTTT	CSASLGNQPQHF
TRBD1	once	TRBJ1-4	TRBV5-1	16	TGCGCCAGCAGCACCGGGGACAGGCCGTCCACCGAAAAACTGTTTTTT	CASSTGDRPSTEKLFF
.	.	TRBJ2-7	TRBV6-1	14	TGTGCCAGCAGTCGCCAAGGGACGGCGGGTGAGCAGTACTTC	CASSRQGTAGEQYF
.	.	TRBJ2-7	TRBV29-1	14	TGCAGCGCCCTAGGTTCAGGGAAGAGAGACGAGCAGTACTTC	CSALGSGKRDEQYF